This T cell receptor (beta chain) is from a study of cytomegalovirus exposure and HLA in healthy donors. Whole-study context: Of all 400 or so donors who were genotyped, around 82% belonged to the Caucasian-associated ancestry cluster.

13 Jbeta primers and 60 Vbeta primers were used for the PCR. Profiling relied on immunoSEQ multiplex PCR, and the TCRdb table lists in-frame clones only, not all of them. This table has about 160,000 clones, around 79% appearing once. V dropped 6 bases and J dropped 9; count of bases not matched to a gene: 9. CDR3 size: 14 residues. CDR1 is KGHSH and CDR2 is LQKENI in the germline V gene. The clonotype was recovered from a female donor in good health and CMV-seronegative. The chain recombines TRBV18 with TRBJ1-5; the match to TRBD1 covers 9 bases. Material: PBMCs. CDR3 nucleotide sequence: TGTGCCAGCTCCCAAGGACAGGGGATTCTGCCCCAGCATTTT. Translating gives CASSQGQGILPQHF.